The next 19 T cell receptor beta chains were all read from a single sample in a study of cytomegalovirus exposure and HLA in healthy donors. PCR amplification relied on 60 Vbeta primers (plus 13 Jbeta primers). Clones were sequenced by immunoSEQ multiplex PCR, and TCRdb holds only the in-frame ones, with some missing. Of over 80,000 clones listed, 65% to 75% are singletons. Sequenced sample: PBMCs. The receptors were gathered from a woman in her 70s in good health and CMV-seropositive.

This chain links TRBV5-5 with TRBJ1-2, with TRBD1 matching 9 bases. Germline CDR1 is SGHKS and CDR2 is YYEKEE (reference sequence). The CDR3 has 16 residues. V lost 3 bases and J lost 4; bases outside the gene matches: 10. The CDR3 region is CASSYPGTGFFYGYTF. CDR3 coding DNA: TGTGCCAGCAGCTACCCCGGGACAGGGTTTTTCTATGGCTACACCTTC.

The gene calls are TRBV5-1 and TRBJ1-4, with 7 bases fitting TRBD1. The CDR3 loop spans 15 amino acids. Germline V gives CDR1 SGHRS, CDR2 YFSETQ. The ends lost 0 bases at V and 8 bases at J; junction bases unmatched: 7. CDR3 sequence: CASSLGGTDAEKLFF. In nucleotides, the CDR3 is TGCGCCAGCAGCTTGGGCGGGACAGATGCCGAAAAACTGTTTTTT.

This chain connects TRBV6-5 to TRBJ1-3; TRBD1 matches 9 bases. The V gene's germline CDR1 is MNHEY and CDR2 SVGAGI. J lost 4 bases, V lost 2 bases, and 3 bases had no gene match. The CDR3 consists of 15 residues. The CDR3 region has the DNA TGTGCCAGCAGTTACGGGACAGGGACGGGAAACACCATATATTTT. Its protein product is CASSYGTGTGNTIYF.

The V call is TRBV7-9, the J call TRBJ1-4, with a weak D call TRBD1 (5 bases). Looked up from germline, CDR1 is SEHNR and CDR2 is FQNEAQ (reference sequence). The CDR3 runs 13 residues. V lost 2 bases and J 8 bases, leaving 9 bases between the germline ends. CDR3 bases: TGTGCCAGCAGCTTAAGCCGGGGGGAAAAACTGTTTTTT. Translation: CASSLSRGEKLFF.

Only a few counts were recorded for this clone. The chain is built from TRBV9 and TRBJ2-6; unclear D gene. This CDR3 has 15 amino acids. The V and J ends lost 4 bases and 0 bases respectively, with 8 bases between them. Looked up from germline, CDR1 is SGDLS and CDR2 is YYNGEE. In DNA form, the CDR3 reads TGTGCCAGCAGCTCGACGGGCTCTGGGGCCAACGTCCTGACTTTC. This gives the protein CASSSTGSGANVLTF.

This clone was seen a handful of times. The rearrangement links TRBV6-5 to TRBJ2-1, with D tentatively TRBD1 (8 bases). The V end lost 7 bases, the J end lost 4 bases, and 14 bases lay between the germline ends. CDR1 is MNHEY and CDR2 is SVGAGI in the germline V gene. The CDR3 extends over 14 amino acids. CDR3 sequence reads: CASKRDRTYNEQFF. The CDR3, as DNA: TGTGCCAGCAAGCGGGACAGGACTTACAATGAGCAGTTCTTC.

This clone was recorded once. V is TRBV4-1 and J is TRBJ2-7; 10 bases map to TRBD1. CDR1 and CDR2 from the germline V gene are MGHRA and YSYEKL. CDR3 length equals 16 residues. Losses at the gene ends were 0 bases for V and 2 bases for J; bases not matched to a gene: 4. The CDR3 loop is CASSQEGTGVPYEQYF. The CDR3 nucleotides read TGCGCCAGCAGCCAAGAAGGGACAGGGGTCCCCTACGAGCAGTACTTC.

The V call is TRBV11-2, the J call TRBJ2-7; tentatively, D is TRBD2 (6 bases). V lost 3 bases to trimming and J lost 7 bases, with 16 bases between them. The CDR3 is 14 amino acids. Per germline, CDR1 SGHAT and CDR2 FQNNGV. The CDR3 bases are TGTGCCAGCAGCTTGGGGTTGTGGGACTGGGAGCAGTACTTC. Its protein is CASSLGLWDWEQYF.

The table lists this clone with a few counts. V usage is TRBV7-2 and J usage is TRBJ1-2; 10 bases fit TRBD1. V dropped 2 bases and J dropped 8; count of bases not matched to a gene: 5. The CDR3 extends over 14 amino acids. CDR1 and CDR2 (germline): SGHTA, FQGNSA. The CDR3 nucleotides are TGTGCCAGCAGCTTAAAGACAGGGGGCCTCGGCTACACCTTC. It is translated as CASSLKTGGLGYTF.

This chain uses TRBV29-1 with TRBJ2-7; 7 nucleotides agree with TRBD2. Germline V gene lookup returns CDR1 SQVTM and CDR2 ANQGSEA. The CDR3 runs to 15 residues. V lost 2 bases, J lost 2 bases, and 9 bases stayed unmatched. The CDR3 spells CSVEHRDYQPYEQYF. The CDR3 DNA reads TGCAGCGTTGAACACCGGGACTACCAACCCTACGAGCAGTACTTC.

The genes are TRBV5-1 and TRBJ1-2; possibly TRBD1 for D (6 bases). V was cut by 3 bases and J by 8 bases, with 23 bases left in between. The CDR3 is 16 amino acids. Germline CDR1 SGHRS, CDR2 YFSETQ. The CDR3 bases are TGCGCCAGCAGCTCCGAGGGGGTGGCGACCGAGAGGGGCTACACCTTC. The encoded protein is CASSSEGVATERGYTF.

The V gene is TRBV27, the J gene TRBJ1-2; the match to TRBD1 covers 8 bases. V lost 3 bases and J lost 8; bases outside the gene matches: 5. Germline V CDR1 and CDR2: MNHEY, SMNVEV (reference sequence). The CDR3 runs to 13 residues. CDR3 region: CASSFRQGRGYTF. CDR3 in DNA: TGTGCCAGCAGTTTTCGACAGGGGCGAGGCTACACCTTC.

The sample holds one count of this clone. The chain carries TRBV10-3 and TRBJ2-3; a weak D match, TRBD1 (6 bases). The CDR3 runs to 14 residues. Germline V gene lookup returns CDR1 ENHRY and CDR2 SYGVKD. Trimming removed 4 bases at V and 2 bases at J, with 10 bases between. The CDR3 sequence is CAISGGHSTDTQYF. CDR3 DNA: TGTGCCATCAGTGGGGGACACTCCACAGATACGCAGTATTTT.

The chain joins TRBV9 to TRBJ2-5; TRBD1 aligns across 11 bases. Germline-derived CDR1 and CDR2 are SGDLS and YYNGEE. V shed 2 bases and J 11 bases; nucleotides not matched to a gene: 8. The CDR3 is made up of 14 amino acids. This CDR3 is CASSVGTGGLGQYF. The DNA for the CDR3 is TGTGCCAGCAGCGTCGGGACAGGGGGTCTTGGGCAGTACTTC.

A few counts support this clone. The sample contains more than one DNA sequence encoding this CDR3. The rearrangement uses TRBV4-1 and TRBJ1-4, with D hard to call. The CDR3 runs to 13 residues. V was pared by 8 bases and J by 6 bases, with 13 bases between. Germline V gene lookup returns CDR1 MGHRA and CDR2 YSYEKL. The CDR3 DNA sequence: TGCGCCAGCTTTCCAGGAGGTGATGAAAAACTGTTTTTT. Translating it yields CASFPGGDEKLFF.

The J gene is TRBJ2-1, the V gene TRBV11-3, with D possibly being TRBD2 (7 bases). V lost 5 bases and J 6 bases, leaving 17 bases between the germline ends. The CDR3 length is 15 residues. CDR1 is SGHNT and CDR2 is YENEEA in the germline V gene. The CDR3 loop is CASSPGEGLGNEQFF. The CDR3 nucleotides are TGTGCCAGCAGCCCAGGGGAGGGCCTAGGCAATGAGCAGTTCTTC. The whole variable domain, remainder taken from reference TRBV11-3 and TRBJ2-1, is EAGVVQSPRYKIIEKKQPVAFWCNPISGHNTLYWYLQNLGQGPELLIRYENEEAVDDSQLPKDRFSAERLKGVDSTLKIQPAELGDSAVYLCASSPGEGLGNEQFFGPGTRLTVL.

There are a few counts of this clone. V usage is TRBV6-5 and J usage is TRBJ1-1; D may be TRBD1 (6 bases). Looked up from germline, CDR1 is MNHEY and CDR2 is SVGAGI. The V and J ends lost 0 bases and 5 bases respectively, with 10 bases between them. The length of the CDR3 is 14 residues. The CDR3 DNA is TGTGCCAGCAGTTACTCCGGACAGATAACTGAAGCTTTCTTT. Amino acid sequence: CASSYSGQITEAFF.

V is TRBV27 and J is TRBJ2-7, with TRBD1 as a possible D gene (6 bases). CDR3 length: 15 amino acids. V was trimmed by 6 bases and J by 2 bases, leaving 17 bases between them. Germline CDR1 MNHEY, CDR2 SMNVEV (reference sequence). CDR3 DNA: TGTGCCAGCAGGCTTAAAGGGGGTAGCACCTACGAGCAGTACTTC. It codes for CASRLKGGSTYEQYF.

In its sample, this clone was seen a few times. The genes are TRBV29-1 and TRBJ2-7; tentatively, D is TRBD2 (6 bases). Germline V gene data show CDR1 as SQVTM and CDR2 as ANQGSEA. The CDR3 runs to 15 residues. The V and J ends lost 6 bases and 3 bases respectively, with 21 bases between them. The CDR3 loop reads CSVRAAGFQFYEQYF. The CDR3 nucleotides are TGCAGCGTCCGAGCGGCGGGATTTCAATTCTACGAGCAGTACTTC.